Presented here are 30 T cell receptor beta chains from one specimen sequenced in a study of OX40 agonist ivuxolimab in advanced cancers. Here immunoSEQ multiplex PCR was the method, and the copy in TCRdb shows in-frame clones only, minus some. In the table there are 70,000 to 100,000 clones, just under 90% of which are singletons. Sequences were derived from CD4+ or CD8+ T cells sorted from blood, sampled in a trial of the OX40 agonist ivuxolimab. All receptors come from an adult with an advanced solid tumor such as melanoma, head and neck, liver or kidney cancer.

CDR3 protein: CASSLPSYTGELFF. The CDR3 DNA is TGTGCCAGCAGCTTACCGTCATACACCGGGGAGCTGTTTTTT. This chain uses TRBV11-3 with TRBJ2-2; D is unresolved. The V and J ends lost 2 bases and 3 bases respectively, with 7 bases between them. The CDR3 extends over 14 amino acids. Germline V gives CDR1 SGHNT, CDR2 YENEEA.

The V and J genes are TRBV11-1 and TRBJ2-1; 13 positions agree with TRBD2. This CDR3 spans 16 amino acids. Germline CDR1 SGHAT, CDR2 FQDESV (reference sequence). V dropped 7 bases and J dropped 5; count of bases not matched to a gene: 8. The CDR3 DNA is TGTGCCAGCACCCAAACGACTAGCGGGAGGCACAATGAGCAGTTCTTC. Translated, it gives CASTQTTSGRHNEQFF. Drawing the rest from reference TRBV11-1 and TRBJ2-1, the complete variable domain is EAEVAQSPRYKITEKSQAVAFWCDPISGHATLYWYRQILGQGPELLVQFQDESVVDDSQLPKDRFSAERLKGVDSTLKIQPAELGDSAMYLCASTQTTSGRHNEQFFGPGTRLTVL.

This clone occurred once. J is TRBJ1-2 and V is TRBV13, with TRBD1 matching over 7 bases. Unmatched junction bases numbered 9, after V lost 5 bases and J lost 6 bases. Per the germline V gene, CDR1 is PRHDT and CDR2 is FYEKMQ (reference sequence). The CDR3 runs 14 residues. The CDR3 DNA is TGTGCCAGCAGCCCCCCCCGGCAGGGGGATGGCTACACCTTC. Protein sequence: CASSPPRQGDGYTF.

The V gene is TRBV30, the J gene TRBJ2-7, with 9 bases identical to TRBD1. Per germline, CDR1 GTSNPN and CDR2 SVGIG (reference sequence). V shed 0 bases and J 7 bases; nucleotides not matched to a gene: 4. The CDR3 loop spans 13 amino acids. For the CDR3, the DNA is TGTGCCTGGAGTGTAGGACAGGGGAATGAGCAGTACTTC. This codes for CAWSVGQGNEQYF.

This clone was seen a single time. The chain recombines TRBV14 with TRBJ1-2; 9 bases are a match to TRBD1. With V trimmed by 10 bases and J by 4 bases, 7 bases remained unmatched. CDR3 length: 13 amino acids. The germline CDR1 and CDR2 sequences are SGHDN and FVKESK. Here the CDR3 DNA reads TGTGCCATTTCGGACAGGGGCTTCTATGGCTACACCTTC. Its translation: CAISDRGFYGYTF.

The gene calls are TRBV15 and TRBJ2-1, with 9 positions matching TRBD1. The germline V gene has CDR1 LNHNV and CDR2 YYDKDF (reference sequence). The CDR3 contains 15 residues. V lost 5 bases to trimming and J lost 7 bases; unmatched junction nucleotides: 9. The CDR3: CATSHGQGPGNEQFF. CDR3 sequence (DNA): TGTGCCACCAGCCACGGACAGGGGCCGGGAAATGAGCAGTTCTTC. The full variable domain, with the rest looked up from reference TRBV15 and TRBJ2-1, is DAMVIQNPRYQVTQFGKPVTLSCSQTLNHNVMYWYQQKSSQAPKLLFHYYDKDFNNEADTPDNFQSRRPNTSFCFLDIRSPGLGDTAMYLCATSHGQGPGNEQFFGPGTRLTVL.

This clone was found once. The J gene is TRBJ2-2, the V gene TRBV7-2, with D hard to call. Per germline, CDR1 SGHTA and CDR2 FQGNSA. V lost 0 bases and J lost 8, with 1 base in between. This CDR3 has 11 residues. The CDR3 sequence: CASSLAGELFF. Written as DNA, the CDR3 is TGTGCCAGCAGCTTAGCGGGGGAGCTGTTTTTT.

This clone was seen more than once but under ten times. The rearrangement uses TRBV6-1 and TRBJ1-2, with D uncertain. Germline loops: CDR1 MNHNS, CDR2 SASEGT. CDR3 length: 13 residues. V dropped 2 bases and J dropped 4 bases, with 8 bases sitting between them. The CDR3, as DNA: TGTGCCAGCAGTGAATGGGGAGGCTATGGCTACACCTTC. This codes for CASSEWGGYGYTF.

This chain links TRBV4-1 with TRBJ2-7; 7 bases line up with TRBD2. The CDR3 sequence is 15 residues long. J gave up 3 bases and V 1 base, and 6 bases lay outside the gene matches. CDR1 and CDR2 from the germline V gene are MGHRA and YSYEKL. CDR3 residues: CASSQALGEGYEQYF. In DNA, the CDR3 is TGCGCCAGCAGCCAAGCCCTGGGGGAGGGCTACGAGCAGTACTTC.

The J gene is TRBJ2-6, the V gene TRBV30; D is uncertain. Germline loops: CDR1 GTSNPN, CDR2 SVGIG (reference sequence). This CDR3 is 14 amino acids long. Deletions cut 5 bases from V and 2 bases from J, with 10 bases between. The CDR3 bases are TGTGCCTGGTCCACAAGGACTGGGGCCAACGTCCTGACTTTC. Amino acid sequence: CAWSTRTGANVLTF.

The genes are TRBV18 and TRBJ2-7; D possibly corresponds to TRBD2 (6 bases). Germline loops: CDR1 KGHSH, CDR2 LQKENI. There are 15 residues in the CDR3. With 1 base removed from V and 5 bases from J, the gap between germline ends came to 15 bases. In nucleotides, the CDR3 is TGTGCCAGCTCACCACAGACTGACGGGGGAAACGAGCAGTACTTC. Its protein product is CASSPQTDGGNEQYF.

CDR3 residues: CASLNNEGTGYEKLFF. CDR3 nucleotides: TGTGCCAGCCTAAATAACGAAGGGACAGGGTATGAAAAACTGTTTTTT. This chain uses TRBV21-1 with TRBJ1-4; the table's D call of TRBD1 was not tested on the DNA. TRBV21-1 is recorded as a pseudogene. CDR3 length equals 16 residues.

In this sample, this clone turned up once. V is TRBV7-2 and J is TRBJ1-4, with D possibly being TRBD1 (6 bases). The CDR3 is 16 amino acids. CDR1 and CDR2 from the germline V gene are SGHTA and FQGNSA. V was clipped by 5 bases and J by 8 bases, with 21 bases between them. In DNA form, the CDR3 reads TGTGCCAGCAGCCTCCCCGGTCCGGGGGGCCGGGAAAAACTGTTTTTT. Its translation is CASSLPGPGGREKLFF.

The CDR3: CASSFVGGRYGYTF. CDR3 nucleotide sequence: TGTGCCAGCAGTTTCGTTGGGGGCAGGTATGGCTACACCTTC. The chain links TRBV6-6 to TRBJ1-2, with a weak D call TRBD1 (6 bases). The germline V gene has CDR1 MNHNY and CDR2 SVGAGI (reference sequence). CDR3 size: 14 residues. Trimming shortened V by 4 bases and J by 5 bases, and 14 bases separated the two germline ends.

The chain has TRBV7-2 and TRBJ1-4; no clear D. V shed 2 bases and J shed 8 bases, with 12 bases lying between them. Germline values: CDR1 SGHTA, CDR2 FQGNSA. There are 14 residues in the CDR3. The CDR3, as DNA: TGTGCCAGCAGCTTATCGCGGACGGGGGAAAAACTGTTTTTT. Amino acid sequence: CASSLSRTGEKLFF.

The rearrangement links TRBV5-5 to TRBJ1-4, with a possible D match to TRBD1 (5 bases). CDR1 and CDR2 (germline): SGHKS, YYEKEE (reference sequence). Deletions cut 1 base from V and 0 bases from J, with 10 bases between. There are 16 residues in the CDR3. CDR3 sequence: CASSLNPGSTNEKLFF. The CDR3 DNA sequence: TGTGCCAGCAGCTTGAATCCAGGGTCAACTAATGAAAAACTGTTTTTT. Supplemented by reference TRBV5-5 and TRBJ1-4, the full variable domain reads DAGVTQSPTHLIKTRGQQVTLRCSPISGHKSVSWYQQVLGQGPQFIFQYYEKEERGRGNFPDRFSARQFPNYSSELNVNALLLGDSALYLCASSLNPGSTNEKLFFGSGTQLSVL.

As to this clone: The junction departs from germline at one end; a sequencing error may be responsible. The gene calls are TRBV5-1 and TRBJ1-5, with a possible D match to TRBD1 (5 bases). The CDR3 is 15 residues long. Germline CDR1 and CDR2: SGHRS and YFSETQ. The CDR3 coding sequence is TGTGCCAGCAGCCTCGGGACTTATAGCAATCAGCCCCAGCATTTT. Translated, it gives CASSLGTYSNQPQHF.

This clone came up once. The chain couples TRBV6-6 to TRBJ2-7, with D perhaps TRBD1 (6 bases). Germline CDR1 and CDR2: MNHNY and SVGAGI (reference sequence). The CDR3 has 15 residues. Trimming removed 2 bases from V and 3 bases from J, with 14 bases in between. CDR3 region: CASSYSRTALYEQYF. The DNA of the CDR3 is TGTGCCAGCAGTTACAGCCGGACAGCACTCTACGAGCAGTACTTC.

This clone was found once. The chain links TRBV11-3 to TRBJ2-7; 10 positions agree with TRBD2. The germline CDR1 and CDR2 sequences are SGHNT and YENEEA. Trimming removed 2 bases from V and 2 bases from J; junction bases left unmatched: 3. The CDR3 has 15 amino acids. CDR3 residues: CASSLSSGRPYEQYF. Written as DNA, the CDR3 is TGTGCCAGCAGCTTAAGTAGCGGGAGGCCCTACGAGCAGTACTTC.

The rearrangement links TRBV11-3 to TRBJ2-1; 10 nucleotides match TRBD2. Germline assignment: CDR1 SGHNT and CDR2 YENEEA. The CDR3 has 15 amino acids. With V trimmed by 3 bases and J by 8 bases, 7 bases remained unmatched. The CDR3 region is CASSFGVAGGHEQFF. Written as DNA, the CDR3 is TGTGCCAGCAGCTTCGGAGTAGCGGGAGGCCATGAGCAGTTCTTC.

This rearrangement joins TRBV6-5 to TRBJ2-1; D not resolved. Germline V gene sequence: CDR1 MNHEY, CDR2 SVGAGI. The V and J ends lost 8 bases and 5 bases respectively, with 16 bases between them. The CDR3 is made up of 14 amino acids. CDR3 coding DNA: TGTGCCAGCGGGGAAGGCGCGCACCACAATGAGCAGTTCTTC. It yields the protein CASGEGAHHNEQFF.

The chain couples TRBV9 to TRBJ1-4; D possibly corresponds to TRBD1 (5 bases). The CDR3 length is 15 residues. Trimming took off 2 bases at V and 2 bases at J, with 10 bases between the two ends. The germline CDR1 and CDR2 sequences are SGDLS and YYNGEE. CDR3 loop: CASSVGDGTNEKLFF. The CDR3 DNA reads as TGTGCCAGCAGCGTCGGGGACGGTACTAATGAAAAACTGTTTTTT.

This clone has only one observation. V gene TRBV5-1 combines with J gene TRBJ1-1; tentatively, D is TRBD1 (5 bases). Germline-derived CDR1 and CDR2 are SGHRS and YFSETQ. The CDR3 is 16 amino acids. V was trimmed by 0 bases and J by 5 bases, leaving 17 bases between them. CDR3 loop: CASSLVGVRGGTEAFF. Written as DNA, the CDR3 is TGCGCCAGCAGCTTGGTTGGGGTGAGGGGCGGGACTGAAGCTTTCTTT.

The chain employs TRBV6-6 and TRBJ2-3; 7 bases map to TRBD2. V trimming: 5 bases; J trimming: 0 bases; junction bases outside the gene matches: 2. The CDR3 runs 14 residues. Germline values: CDR1 MNHNY, CDR2 SVGAGI (reference sequence). In DNA form, the CDR3 reads TGTGCCAGCAGTATGCGGGAGAGCACAGATACGCAGTATTTT. Its protein is CASSMRESTDTQYF.

V is TRBV18 and J is TRBJ1-1; D ambiguous. Deletions cut 6 bases from V and 3 bases from J, with 11 bases between. The CDR3 totals 13 residues. Germline lookup yields CDR1 KGHSH and CDR2 LQKENI. The CDR3 sequence is CASSTTGYTEAFF. The CDR3 DNA is TGTGCCAGCTCTACCACGGGATACACTGAAGCTTTCTTT. The entire variable domain, with the rest obtained from reference TRBV18 and TRBJ1-1, is as follows: NAGVMQNPRHLVRRRGQEARLRCSPMKGHSHVYWYRQLPEEGLKFMVYLQKENIIDESGMPKERFSAEFPKEGPSILRIQQVVRGDSAAYFCASSTTGYTEAFFGQGTRLTVV.

This chain connects TRBV6-5 to TRBJ1-5; TRBD1 matches 7 bases. The CDR3 contains 15 residues. With V trimmed by 10 bases and J by 0 bases, 9 bases remained unmatched. Germline V gene lookup returns CDR1 MNHEY and CDR2 SVGAGI. The CDR3 sequence: CATNRGPYSNQPQHF. As DNA, the CDR3 is TGTGCCACCAACAGGGGCCCCTATAGCAATCAGCCCCAGCATTTT.

V is TRBV19 and J is TRBJ1-3; D is undetermined. V lost 7 bases and J lost 4, with 17 bases in between. Germline values: CDR1 LNHDA, CDR2 SQIVND (reference sequence). The CDR3 has 15 amino acids. CDR3 residues: CASIPEGFIGNTIYF. CDR3 nucleotides: TGTGCCAGTATCCCAGAAGGATTTATCGGAAACACCATATATTTT.

This chain connects TRBV20-1 to TRBJ2-1; D ambiguous. CDR1 and CDR2 (germline): DFQATT, SNEGSKA (reference sequence). There are 11 residues in the CDR3. The V end lost 3 bases, the J end lost 7 bases, and 7 bases lay between the germline ends. The DNA of the CDR3 is TGCAGTGCTAGGACTTCAAATGAGCAGTTCTTC. This encodes CSARTSNEQFF.

The chain links TRBV5-1 to TRBJ2-3; 7 bases agree with TRBD2. V shed 4 bases, J shed 5 bases, and the junction held 4 bases outside the gene matches. The CDR3 spans 13 residues. Germline CDR1 reads SGHRS; CDR2 reads YFSETQ. The CDR3 is CASSQRDGDTQYF. The CDR3 DNA follows: TGCGCCAGCAGCCAGCGGGACGGAGATACGCAGTATTTT.

This chain uses TRBV4-1 with TRBJ2-3, with 7 bases lining up with TRBD2. CDR3 length equals 15 residues. CDR1 and CDR2 (germline): MGHRA, YSYEKL. J was trimmed by 2 bases and V by 3 bases; bases with no gene match: 5. This CDR3 is CASSHRDYLTDTQYF. In DNA, the CDR3 is TGCGCCAGCAGCCACCGGGACTATCTCACAGATACGCAGTATTTT.